The rows below give T cell receptor beta chains drawn from one sample of a study of control samples from healthy donors and cancer patients. Generated by immunoSEQ multiplex PCR, the TCRdb table keeps only in-frame clones and is missing some. The sample has under 80,000 clones, over 85% seen once; the top ten hold roughly 1.2%. Sequenced sample: PBMCs. The receptors come from a woman between 40 and 50 years old with lung cancer. Each CDR3 is given with its conserved first and last residue. Each record gives: clone size, D gene, V gene, J gene, CDR3 DNA, CDR3 protein. A D gene is named only where the DNA matches it firmly. Size tells how often a clone was seen (once, few, many) or the class of an expanded clone, and some rows leave it out.

size: .; D: TRBD1; V: TRBV28; J: TRBJ1-3; DNA: TGTGCCAGCAGTCGGACAGGGTCTGGAAACACCATATATTTT; CDR3: CASSRTGSGNTIYF
size: .; D: TRBD1; V: TRBV28; J: TRBJ1-1; DNA: TGTGCTGGACAGGGGGCGGCTGAAGCTTTCTTT; CDR3: CAGQGAAEAFF
size: .; D: .; V: TRBV3-1/TRBV3-2; J: TRBJ1-6; DNA: TGTGCCAGCAGCCAGGGGGACTCCTATAATTCACCCCTCCACTTT; CDR3: CASSQGDSYNSPLHF
size: once; D: .; V: TRBV14; J: TRBJ2-2; DNA: TGTGCCAGCAGCCTCCCCACGAACACCGGGGAGCTGTTTTTT; CDR3: CASSLPTNTGELFF
size: .; D: .; V: TRBV21-1; J: TRBJ2-5; DNA: TGTGCCAACCCGGGAAAAAGCAAAGAGACCCAGTACTTC; CDR3: CANPGKSKETQYF
size: .; D: .; V: TRBV5-6; J: TRBJ2-5; DNA: TGTGCCAGCAGCTTGGCAGGAAAGGGGGAGACCCAGTACTTC; CDR3: CASSLAGKGETQYF
size: .; D: .; V: TRBV30; J: TRBJ1-1; DNA: TGTGCCTGGACCGGACATACAACAAGTGAAGCTTTCTTT; CDR3: CAWTGHTTSEAFF
size: .; D: .; V: TRBV5-1; J: TRBJ2-2; DNA: TGCGCCAGCAGCTTCGATGTTAATGGCGGGGAGCTGTTTTTT; CDR3: CASSFDVNGGELFF
size: .; D: TRBD1; V: TRBV10-3; J: TRBJ1-1; DNA: TGTGCCATCATTACGGACAGGGCGAAAGCTTTCTTT; CDR3: CAIITDRAKAFF
size: .; D: .; V: TRBV28; J: TRBJ1-1; DNA: TGTGCCAGCAGTTTAAGTGTAGGGTTGGGGACTGAAGCTTTCTTT; CDR3: CASSLSVGLGTEAFF
size: .; D: TRBD1; V: TRBV30; J: TRBJ1-1; DNA: TGTGCCTGGAGTGTAATAGGGGGCTACACTGAAGCTTTCTTT; CDR3: CAWSVIGGYTEAFF
size: once; D: .; V: TRBV19; J: TRBJ2-7; DNA: TGTGCCAGCAAAGAAGCAGGGGTTGGAAACGAGCAGTACTTC; CDR3: CASKEAGVGNEQYF
size: .; D: .; V: TRBV7-8; J: TRBJ1-2; DNA: TGTGCCAGCACCCCTCCTGGGGCAACTACGTATGGCTACACCTTC; CDR3: CASTPPGATTYGYTF
size: .; D: .; V: TRBV6-2/TRBV6-3; J: TRBJ2-2; DNA: TGTGCCAGCAGTTACTCGCGCGAGCAGACGAACACCGGGGAGCTGTTTTTT; CDR3: CASSYSREQTNTGELFF
size: .; D: .; V: TRBV5-1; J: TRBJ1-4; DNA: TGCGCCAGCAGCTTGGGCTTAAGGGGGAATAATGAAAAACTGTTTTTT; CDR3: CASSLGLRGNNEKLFF
size: .; D: .; V: TRBV5-1; J: TRBJ2-1; DNA: TGCGCCAGCAGCTTGACGGCGGTTGCCAATGAGCAGTTCTTC; CDR3: CASSLTAVANEQFF
size: .; D: .; V: TRBV6-6; J: TRBJ1-5; DNA: TGTGCCAGCAGTTTGGACAGTCGGTACAATCAGCCCCAGCATTTT; CDR3: CASSLDSRYNQPQHF
size: .; D: .; V: TRBV9; J: TRBJ1-6; DNA: TGTGCCAGCAGCCTGGGGGGACACCATAATTCACCCCTCCACTTT; CDR3: CASSLGGHHNSPLHF
size: .; D: TRBD1; V: TRBV7-9; J: TRBJ1-1; DNA: TGTGCCAGTTCCCGACAGGGGTTCGTGATGAACACTGAAGCTTTCTTT; CDR3: CASSRQGFVMNTEAFF
size: .; D: TRBD1; V: TRBV18; J: TRBJ2-7; DNA: TGTGCCAGCTCACCACCGAACAAGGGGGCTAGCTCCTACGAGCAGTACTTC; CDR3: CASSPPNKGASSYEQYF
size: .; D: .; V: TRBV6-6; J: TRBJ2-2; DNA: TGTGCCAGCAGTTACGGAGGGGGCAACACCGGGGAGCTGTTTTTT; CDR3: CASSYGGGNTGELFF
size: .; D: .; V: TRBV4-1; J: TRBJ1-1; DNA: TGCGCCAGCAGTAGGAACACTGAAGCTTTCTTT; CDR3: CASSRNTEAFF
size: .; D: .; V: TRBV19; J: TRBJ1-2; DNA: TGTGCCAATAGTATTTTCGAGGGGACACTTTATGGCTACACCTTC; CDR3: CANSIFEGTLYGYTF
size: .; D: .; V: TRBV12-5; J: TRBJ1-1; DNA: TGTGCTAGTGGCCAAACTAGGGCGGCTGAAGCTTTCTTT; CDR3: CASGQTRAAEAFF
size: .; D: .; V: TRBV27; J: TRBJ1-1; DNA: TGTGCCAGCAGTTTAGCAGGGGTTACAGCCACTGAAGCTTTCTTT; CDR3: CASSLAGVTATEAFF
size: .; D: TRBD2; V: TRBV19; J: TRBJ2-3; DNA: TGTGCCAGTTGCCGGCGGGCCCATGGGACTAGCGGGGGGGATACGCAGTATTTT; CDR3: CASCRRAHGTSGGDTQYF
size: .; D: .; V: TRBV13; J: TRBJ1-2; DNA: TGTGCCAGCAGCCTAAACCGAGACCGACGAAGGGATGGCTACACCTTC; CDR3: CASSLNRDRRRDGYTF
size: .; D: .; V: TRBV12-5; J: TRBJ2-3; DNA: TGTGCTAGTGGTTTGGGGGGACCGAAAAAGGATACGCAGTATTTT; CDR3: CASGLGGPKKDTQYF
size: .; D: TRBD2; V: TRBV24-1; J: TRBJ2-3; DNA: TGTGCCACCGCCAGGGAGGGCCTGGACACAGATACGCAGTATTTT; CDR3: CATAREGLDTDTQYF
size: .; D: TRBD2; V: TRBV7-9; J: TRBJ2-3; DNA: TGTGCCAGCAGCTTTGGGGGGGAGGGCACAGATACGCAGTATTTT; CDR3: CASSFGGEGTDTQYF
size: .; D: .; V: TRBV7-2; J: TRBJ1-3; DNA: TGTGCCAGCAGCTTAGTTGCGGGTGGCGGAAACACCATATATTTT; CDR3: CASSLVAGGGNTIYF
size: .; D: TRBD1; V: TRBV3-1/TRBV3-2; J: TRBJ1-5; DNA: TGTGCCAGCAGCCTATCAGGACAGGGGGGGTTGGGAAGCAATCAGCCCCAGCATTTT; CDR3: CASSLSGQGGLGSNQPQHF
size: .; D: .; V: TRBV19; J: TRBJ2-3; DNA: TGTGCCAGTAGTAGTCAGGGGCTAAGCACAGATACGCAGTATTTT; CDR3: CASSSQGLSTDTQYF
size: .; D: TRBD1; V: TRBV11-3; J: TRBJ1-2; DNA: TGTGCCAGCAGCTTAGCCGGGACAGGGGAAAACTATGGCTACACCTTC; CDR3: CASSLAGTGENYGYTF
size: .; D: TRBD1; V: TRBV7-9; J: TRBJ1-4; DNA: TGTGCCAGCGCGGACAGGGGTAATGAAAAACTGTTTTTT; CDR3: CASADRGNEKLFF
size: .; D: .; V: TRBV19; J: TRBJ2-1; DNA: TGTGCCAGTACTATCTCCCACAGGGAGAGATCCTACAATGAGCAGTTCTTC; CDR3: CASTISHRERSYNEQFF
size: .; D: .; V: TRBV12-3/TRBV12-4; J: TRBJ1-1; DNA: TGTGCCACCTCTCCAGGGGTTGAAGCTTTCTTT; CDR3: CATSPGVEAFF
size: once; D: .; V: TRBV6-6; J: TRBJ1-5; DNA: TGTGCCAGCAGTTACTCAGAGTATAGCAATCAGCCCCAGCATTTT; CDR3: CASSYSEYSNQPQHF
size: .; D: .; V: TRBV10-3; J: TRBJ2-1; DNA: TGTGCCATCAGTCCCCAGGGGAATGAGCAGTTCTTC; CDR3: CAISPQGNEQFF
size: few; D: .; V: TRBV27; J: TRBJ2-7; DNA: TGTGCCAGCAGTTTAGTTGGGGGCGACTACGAGCAGTACTTC; CDR3: CASSLVGGDYEQYF
size: .; D: .; V: TRBV20-1; J: TRBJ1-1; DNA: TGCAGTGCGGCCGGGCTTGAAGCTTTCTTT; CDR3: CSAAGLEAFF
size: once; D: .; V: TRBV7-2; J: TRBJ2-1; DNA: TGTGCCAGCAGTGGGGGGGCGGGGGCCCTCAACAATGAGCAGTTCTTC; CDR3: CASSGGAGALNNEQFF
size: .; D: .; V: TRBV19; J: TRBJ1-1; DNA: TGTGCCAGTACCCTAGGGCCGGGGGCGACCACTGAAGCTTTCTTT; CDR3: CASTLGPGATTEAFF
size: .; D: .; V: TRBV5-1; J: TRBJ1-6; DNA: TGCGCCAGCAGCTTGAATTCCCAGCCAGTTAATTCACCCCTCCACTTT; CDR3: CASSLNSQPVNSPLHF
size: .; D: TRBD1; V: TRBV30; J: TRBJ1-2; DNA: TGTGCCTGGAGTACTGACCTGATCAGGGGGGGTGGATTGAACTATGGCTACACCTTC; CDR3: CAWSTDLIRGGGLNYGYTF
size: once; D: TRBD1; V: TRBV6-5; J: TRBJ1-5; DNA: TGTGCCAGCAGGGCCCCAGGGGGCATCAATCAGCCCCAGCATTTT; CDR3: CASRAPGGINQPQHF
size: .; D: .; V: TRBV6-1; J: TRBJ1-2; DNA: TGTGCCAGCAGTGACCAGGGAATTGACAGGCGGTACTATGGCTACACCTTC; CDR3: CASSDQGIDRRYYGYTF
size: .; D: TRBD1; V: TRBV19; J: TRBJ1-2; DNA: TGTGCCAGCTGCGCAGGGGGCATCTTTGGCTACACCTTC; CDR3: CASCAGGIFGYTF
size: .; D: .; V: TRBV6-5; J: TRBJ2-3; DNA: TGTGCCAGCAGTTATGGGGGGACAGATACGCAGTATTTT; CDR3: CASSYGGTDTQYF
size: .; D: TRBD1; V: TRBV9; J: TRBJ2-7; DNA: TGTGCCAGCAGCGTAGACCCCATAACAAGGACAGGGCAGGACGAGCAGTACTTC; CDR3: CASSVDPITRTGQDEQYF
size: .; D: .; V: TRBV12-3/TRBV12-4; J: TRBJ2-1; DNA: TGTGCCAGCAGTTTCCTGTTGTGGTTTGGGCAGTTCTTC; CDR3: CASSFLLWFGQFF
size: .; D: .; V: TRBV6-2/TRBV6-3; J: TRBJ2-1; DNA: TGTGCCAGCAGTTACGGTGGCAGGGGCGGGTTAGGTGAGCAGTTCTTC; CDR3: CASSYGGRGGLGEQFF